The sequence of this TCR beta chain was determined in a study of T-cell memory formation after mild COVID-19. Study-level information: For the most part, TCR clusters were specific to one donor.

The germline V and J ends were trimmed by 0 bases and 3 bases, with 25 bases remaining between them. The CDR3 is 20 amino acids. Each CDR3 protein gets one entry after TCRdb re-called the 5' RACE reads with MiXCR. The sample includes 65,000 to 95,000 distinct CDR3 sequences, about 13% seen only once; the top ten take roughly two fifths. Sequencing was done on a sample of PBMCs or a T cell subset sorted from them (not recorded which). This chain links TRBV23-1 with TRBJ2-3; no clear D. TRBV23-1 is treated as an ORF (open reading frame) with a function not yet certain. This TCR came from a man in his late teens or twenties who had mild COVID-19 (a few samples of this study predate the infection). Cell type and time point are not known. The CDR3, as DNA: TGCGCCAGCAGTCAATCGATCTTTGGCGCTACTTGGACGAGTACAGATACGCAGTATTTT. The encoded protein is CASSQSIFGATWTSTDTQYF.